Sequencing of this T cell receptor (beta chain) was carried out in a study of OX40 agonist ivuxolimab in advanced cancers. Across the whole study: Ivuxolimab, an antibody that agonizes OX40 (CD134), was administered to the patients. Study conclusions and caveats: Antigen targets of the expanded peripheral T cells went undetermined.

About this clone itself: Its antigen is as yet unknown.

This table comes from immunoSEQ multiplex PCR, and its TCRdb copy is limited to in-frame clones, with some not included. The data show around 63,000 clones, approximately 85% seen once. CDR1 and CDR2 (germline): PRHDT, FYEKMQ (reference sequence). V gave up 5 bases and J gave up 5 bases, with 12 bases separating them. This CDR3 has 13 residues. The sequence derives from an adult with an advanced solid tumor such as melanoma, head and neck, liver or kidney cancer. The sequenced sample was CD4+ or CD8+ T cells sorted from blood, obtained in a trial of the OX40 agonist ivuxolimab. The rearrangement joins TRBV13 to TRBJ1-1; D remains unclear. CDR3 loop: CASSPEGRTEAFF. CDR3 bases: TGTGCCAGCAGCCCCGAAGGGAGGACTGAAGCTTTCTTT. The full variable domain, completed using reference TRBV13 and TRBJ1-1, is AAGVIQSPRHLIKEKRETATLKCYPIPRHDTVYWYQQGPGQDPQFLISFYEKMQSDKGSIPDRFSAQQFSDYHSELNMSSLELGDSALYFCASSPEGRTEAFFGQGTRLTVV.